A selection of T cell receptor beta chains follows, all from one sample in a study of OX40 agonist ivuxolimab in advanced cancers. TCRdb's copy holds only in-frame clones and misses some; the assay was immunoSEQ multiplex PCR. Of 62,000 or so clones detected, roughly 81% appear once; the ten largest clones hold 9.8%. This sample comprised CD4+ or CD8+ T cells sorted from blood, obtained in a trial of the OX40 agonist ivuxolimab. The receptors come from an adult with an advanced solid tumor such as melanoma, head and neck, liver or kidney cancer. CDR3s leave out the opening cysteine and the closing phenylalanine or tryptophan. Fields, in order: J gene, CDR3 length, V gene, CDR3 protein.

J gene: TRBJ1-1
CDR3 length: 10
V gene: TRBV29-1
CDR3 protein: SVVTGNTEAF

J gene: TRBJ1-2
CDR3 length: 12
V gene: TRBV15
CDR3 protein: ATTHGRQGYGYT

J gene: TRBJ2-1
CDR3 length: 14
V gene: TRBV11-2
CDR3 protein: ASSRKSGSDAREQF

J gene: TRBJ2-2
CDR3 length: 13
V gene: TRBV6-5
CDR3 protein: ASSYLEGVPGELF

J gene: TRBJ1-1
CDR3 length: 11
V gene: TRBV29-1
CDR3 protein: SVGQGGWTEAF

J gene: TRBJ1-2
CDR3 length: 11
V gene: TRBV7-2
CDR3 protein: ASSLVTFYGYT

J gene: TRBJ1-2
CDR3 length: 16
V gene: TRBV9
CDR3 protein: ASSVDLGGPGGDYGYT

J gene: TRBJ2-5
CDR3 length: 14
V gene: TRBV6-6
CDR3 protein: ASRSIQGARGETQY

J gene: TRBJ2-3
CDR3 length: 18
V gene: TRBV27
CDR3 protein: ASSFLDRARLYWFTDTQY

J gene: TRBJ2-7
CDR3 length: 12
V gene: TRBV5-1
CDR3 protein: ASSLGQGKYEQY

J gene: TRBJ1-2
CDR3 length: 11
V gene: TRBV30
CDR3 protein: AWNPEPNYGYT

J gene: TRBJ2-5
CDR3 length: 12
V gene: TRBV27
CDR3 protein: ASSLSGRGETQY

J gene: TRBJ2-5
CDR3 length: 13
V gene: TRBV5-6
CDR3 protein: ASSFPRGLGGTQY

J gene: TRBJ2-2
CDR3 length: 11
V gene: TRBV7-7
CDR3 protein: ASSLVGSGELF

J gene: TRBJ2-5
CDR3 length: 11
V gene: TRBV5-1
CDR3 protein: ASSDGMQETQY

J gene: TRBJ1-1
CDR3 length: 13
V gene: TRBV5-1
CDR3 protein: ASSWIVRGNTEAF

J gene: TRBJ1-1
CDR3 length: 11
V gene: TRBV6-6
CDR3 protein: ASSGRQNTEAF

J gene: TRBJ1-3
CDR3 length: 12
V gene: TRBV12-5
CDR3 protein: ASGTGQPGNTIY

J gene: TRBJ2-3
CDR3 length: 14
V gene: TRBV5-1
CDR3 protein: ASSLGTAIGIDTQY

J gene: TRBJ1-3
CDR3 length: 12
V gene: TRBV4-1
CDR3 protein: ASSPGGSGNTIY

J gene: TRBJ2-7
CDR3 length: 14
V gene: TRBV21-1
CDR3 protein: ASRRRLLHVLDEQY

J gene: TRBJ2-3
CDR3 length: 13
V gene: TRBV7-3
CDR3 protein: ASSSGSARTDTQY

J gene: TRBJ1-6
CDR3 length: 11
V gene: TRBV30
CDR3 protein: AWETGGYSPLH

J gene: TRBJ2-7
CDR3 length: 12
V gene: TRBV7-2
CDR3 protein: ASSSGGGTYEQY

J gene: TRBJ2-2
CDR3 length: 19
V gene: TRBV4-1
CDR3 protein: ASSQGMPSISLDGHTGELF

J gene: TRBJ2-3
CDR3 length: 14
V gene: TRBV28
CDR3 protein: ASSLVGDSTTDTQY

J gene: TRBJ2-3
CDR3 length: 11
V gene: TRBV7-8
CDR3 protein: ASSHQRTDTQY

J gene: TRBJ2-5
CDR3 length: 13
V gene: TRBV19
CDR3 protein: ASRPRDRGIETQY

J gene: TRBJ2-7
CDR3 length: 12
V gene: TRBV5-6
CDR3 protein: ASSSGTGNYEQY

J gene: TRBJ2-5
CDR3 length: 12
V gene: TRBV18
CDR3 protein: ASSQGTGGETQY

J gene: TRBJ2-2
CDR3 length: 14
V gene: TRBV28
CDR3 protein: ASSGLGNEHTGELF

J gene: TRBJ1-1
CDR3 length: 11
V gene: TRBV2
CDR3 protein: ASSDRVRTEAF

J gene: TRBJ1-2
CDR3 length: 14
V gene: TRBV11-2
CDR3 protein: ASSLDRSGGNYGYT

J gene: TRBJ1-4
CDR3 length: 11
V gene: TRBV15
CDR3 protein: ATSSSPDEKLF

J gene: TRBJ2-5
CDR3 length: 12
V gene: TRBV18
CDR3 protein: ASSPQGSRETQY

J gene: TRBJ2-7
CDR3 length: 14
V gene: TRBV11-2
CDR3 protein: ASSLSRGTGAYEQY

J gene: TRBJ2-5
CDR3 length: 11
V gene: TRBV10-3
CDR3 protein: ATLGRGQETQY

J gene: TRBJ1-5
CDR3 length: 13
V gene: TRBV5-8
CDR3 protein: ASSADGYSNQPQH

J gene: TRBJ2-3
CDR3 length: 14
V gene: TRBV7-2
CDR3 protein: ASSLAGPGFTDTQY

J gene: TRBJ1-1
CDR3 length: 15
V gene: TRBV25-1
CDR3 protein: ASRLGTDRVWDGEAF

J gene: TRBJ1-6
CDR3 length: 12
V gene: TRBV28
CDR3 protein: ASNNGGHNSPLH

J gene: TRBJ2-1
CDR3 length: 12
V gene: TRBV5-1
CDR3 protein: ASSYHDPTNEQF

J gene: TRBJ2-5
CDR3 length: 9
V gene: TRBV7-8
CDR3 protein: ASSPKETQY

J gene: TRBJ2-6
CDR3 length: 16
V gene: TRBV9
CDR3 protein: ASSPRDGSLSGANVLT

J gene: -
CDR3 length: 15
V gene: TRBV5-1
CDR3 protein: ASSLDQKRGVRSEQY

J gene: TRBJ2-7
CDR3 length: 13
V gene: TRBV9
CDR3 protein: ASSVDSGTNYEQY

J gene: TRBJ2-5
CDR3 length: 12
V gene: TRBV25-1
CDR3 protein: ASSASKGRETQY